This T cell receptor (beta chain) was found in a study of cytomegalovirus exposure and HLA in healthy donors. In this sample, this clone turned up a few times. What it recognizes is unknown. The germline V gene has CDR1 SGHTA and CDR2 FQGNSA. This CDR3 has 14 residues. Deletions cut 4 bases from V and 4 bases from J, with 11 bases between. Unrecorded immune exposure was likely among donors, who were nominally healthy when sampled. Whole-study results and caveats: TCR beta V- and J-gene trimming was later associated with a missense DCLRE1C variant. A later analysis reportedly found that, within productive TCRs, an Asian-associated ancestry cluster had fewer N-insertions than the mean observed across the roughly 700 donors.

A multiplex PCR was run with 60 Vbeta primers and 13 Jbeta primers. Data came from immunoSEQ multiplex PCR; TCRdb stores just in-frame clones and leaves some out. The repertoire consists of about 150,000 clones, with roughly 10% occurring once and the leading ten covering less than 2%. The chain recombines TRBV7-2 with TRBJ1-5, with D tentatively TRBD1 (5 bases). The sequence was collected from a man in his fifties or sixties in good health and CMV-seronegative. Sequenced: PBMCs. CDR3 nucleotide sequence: TGTGCCAGCAGCTCCCTGGGACTGAATCAGCCCCAGCATTTT. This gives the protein CASSSLGLNQPQHF. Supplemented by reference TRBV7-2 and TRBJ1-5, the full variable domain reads GAGVSQSPSNKVTEKGKDVELRCDPISGHTALYWYRQSLGQGLEFLIYFQGNSAPDKSGLPSDRFSAERTGGSVSTLTIQRTQQEDSAVYLCASSSLGLNQPQHFGDGTRLSIL.